This TCR beta chain was captured in a study of cytotoxic CD8 clonotypes in ibrutinib-treated CLL. The germline V and J ends were trimmed by 7 bases and 2 bases, with 14 bases remaining between them. Germline CDR1 and CDR2: MDHEN and SYDVKM. CDR3 length equals 14 residues. TCRdb's table, derived via immunoSEQ multiplex PCR, lists solely in-frame clones and lacks some. Altogether around 160,000 clones are present, approximately 80% being singletons, with the ten largest covering under 2.5%. The sequence came from a human donor with chronic lymphocytic leukemia. The rearrangement uses TRBV28 and TRBJ1-2; D is unresolved. The sequences come from PBMCs, collected after 12 months of ibrutinib treatment. The CDR3 loop is CASTPAPGNYGYTF. The CDR3 DNA is TGTGCCAGCACCCCCGCCCCGGGCAACTATGGCTACACCTTC.